These 18 T cell receptor beta chains came from one sample sequenced in a study of shared clonotypes between healthy human individuals. Profiled with immunoSEQ multiplex PCR; TCRdb holds only in-frame clones, not every one. The table shows roughly 1.4 million clones, with 98% to 99% occurring only once. The material sequenced was naive CD4+ T cells sorted from blood. Subset described: CD45RA+ positively selected. The receptors stem from a man in his thirties or forties in good health.

CDR3 loop: CASSQSLRGLPRETQYF. The CDR3 coding sequence is TGTGCCAGCAGCCAAAGCCTACGAGGGTTACCAAGAGAGACCCAGTACTTC. V is TRBV27 and J is TRBJ2-5; a weak D match, TRBD2 (5 bases). Germline V gene lookup returns CDR1 MNHEY and CDR2 SMNVEV (reference sequence). Trimming removed 6 bases at V and 4 bases at J, with 24 bases between. This CDR3 is 17 amino acids long.

V usage is TRBV5-4 and J usage is TRBJ2-2; 9 bases match TRBD1. Germline-derived CDR1 and CDR2 are SGHNT and YYREEE (reference sequence). With 4 bases clipped from V and 7 bases from J, the junction kept 2 bases outside the gene matches. This CDR3 is 13 amino acids long. The CDR3 reads CASSGTGRGELFF. DNA for the CDR3: TGTGCCAGCAGCGGGACAGGGCGCGGGGAGCTGTTTTTT.

The V gene is TRBV2, the J gene TRBJ2-1, with D tentatively TRBD2 (6 bases). Germline assignment: CDR1 SNHLY and CDR2 FYNNEI. V was pared by 3 bases and J by 12 bases, with 12 bases between. The CDR3 has 12 residues. CDR3 sequence (DNA): TGTGCCAGCAGTGAGGAGGGAGTTGGGCAGTTCTTC. It codes for CASSEEGVGQFF.

This chain joins TRBV6-1 and TRBJ1-1; no firm D call. The CDR3 covers 13 residues. The V gene's germline CDR1 is MNHNS and CDR2 SASEGT. V lost 2 bases and J 10 bases, leaving 14 bases between the germline ends. The CDR3 DNA is TGTGCCAGCAGTGAATCTGTACAGACTCGAGCTTTCTTT. It translates to CASSESVQTRAFF.

The CDR3, as DNA: TGTGCCAGTAGTATGATGGGGTCAAATCAGCCCCAGCATTTT. It codes for CASSMMGSNQPQHF. This chain links TRBV19 with TRBJ1-5; D remains ambiguous. This CDR3 is 14 amino acids long. CDR1 is LNHDA, CDR2 SQIVND, per germline (reference sequence). V was shortened by 3 bases and J by 4 bases, with 10 bases between the two germline ends.

CDR3 sequence reads: CASSQGQKTKLAKNIQYF. The CDR3 DNA follows: TGCGCCAGCAGCCAGGGACAGAAAACAAAACTAGCCAAAAACATTCAGTACTTC. The chain joins TRBV4-1 to TRBJ2-4; 7 bases are a match to TRBD1. This CDR3 has 18 amino acids. The trim removed 3 bases at V and 0 bases at J, leaving 11 bases unmatched. Per the germline V gene, CDR1 is MGHRA and CDR2 is YSYEKL.

This rearrangement joins TRBV4-2 to TRBJ2-7, with D perhaps matching TRBD1 (6 bases). The CDR3 contains 18 residues. V dropped 3 bases and J dropped 0 bases, with 21 bases sitting between them. Germline CDR1 is LGHNA and CDR2 is YNFKEQ. The CDR3 loop reads CASSQSSVEDRTSYEQYF. The CDR3 nucleotides are TGTGCCAGCAGCCAGTCTTCCGTAGAGGACAGAACCTCCTACGAGCAGTACTTC.

The chain uses TRBV4-3 and TRBJ1-1; TRBD1 aligns across 12 bases. CDR1 and CDR2 from the germline V gene are LGHNA and YSLEER. CDR3 length: 17 amino acids. J lost 3 bases, V lost 0 bases, and 5 bases had no gene match. This chain's CDR3 is CASSQEGQGAKHTEAFF. The DNA of the CDR3 is TGCGCCAGCAGCCAAGAGGGACAGGGGGCGAAACACACTGAAGCTTTCTTT.

The chain couples TRBV28 to TRBJ2-7, with D possibly TRBD2 on 7 matching bases. This CDR3 has 16 amino acids. The V gene lost 6 bases and the J gene lost 4 bases, with 22 bases spanning the gap. Germline CDR1 and CDR2: MDHEN and SYDVKM. Here the CDR3 DNA reads TGTGCCAGCAGCCCAATTACGGGGGGCTCCTTTTACGAGCAGTACTTC. Its translation is CASSPITGGSFYEQYF.

This chain connects TRBV11-2 to TRBJ2-1; 10 bases match TRBD2. After removal of 0 bases from V and 6 bases from J, the junction contained 5 bases not matched to a gene. Germline assignment: CDR1 SGHAT and CDR2 FQNNGV. The CDR3 spans 16 residues. CDR3 in amino acids: CASSLDLLAGGNEQFF. The CDR3 region has the DNA TGTGCCAGCAGCTTAGATTTGTTAGCGGGGGGCAATGAGCAGTTCTTC.

This clone was found once. This chain joins TRBV5-4 and TRBJ2-4; maybe TRBD1 (6 bases). The CDR3 is made up of 13 amino acids. Germline values: CDR1 SGHNT, CDR2 YYREEE (reference sequence). V lost 5 bases, J lost 8 bases, and 14 bases lay in between. The CDR3 region has the DNA TGTGCCAGCAGTCCTTCCAGGGGTTACATTCAGTACTTC. Its translation is CASSPSRGYIQYF.

The rearrangement joins TRBV14 to TRBJ1-2; D is ambiguous. The CDR3 runs to 12 residues. V gave up 2 bases and J gave up 6 bases, with 7 bases separating them. From germline, CDR1 is SGHDN and CDR2 FVKESK. Here the CDR3 reads CASSQPRDGYTF. CDR3 DNA: TGTGCCAGCAGCCAACCCAGAGATGGCTACACCTTC. The full variable domain, with the rest looked up from reference TRBV14 and TRBJ1-2, is EAGVTQFPSHSVIEKGQTVTLRCDPISGHDNLYWYRRVMGKEIKFLLHFVKESKQDESGMPNNRFLAERTGGTYSTLKVQPAELEDSGVYFCASSQPRDGYTFGSGTRLTVV.

The rearrangement uses TRBV30 and TRBJ2-7; possibly TRBD1 or TRBD2 for D (5 bases each). The CDR3 runs to 16 residues. V was cut by 3 bases and J by 6 bases, with 24 bases left in between. CDR1 is GTSNPN and CDR2 is SVGIG in the germline V gene (reference sequence). CDR3 coding DNA: TGTGCCTGGAGCCCATTTTTGGCAGGGAGTTTGGGCGAGCAGTACTTC. Its translation is CAWSPFLAGSLGEQYF.

The V gene is TRBV6-1, the J gene TRBJ1-1; maybe TRBD1 (6 bases). This CDR3 contains 15 residues. V lost 3 bases and J 6 bases, leaving 17 bases between the germline ends. The germline gives CDR1 MNHNS, CDR2 SASEGT. DNA for the CDR3: TGTGCCAGCAGTGAGGCGTTGGGGGGCTTCGCTGAAGCTTTCTTT. Protein sequence: CASSEALGGFAEAFF.

The chain employs TRBV6-1 and TRBJ2-7; possible D gene TRBD2, 5 bases. The V gene lost 6 bases and the J gene lost 0 bases, with 12 bases spanning the gap. Per the germline V gene, CDR1 is MNHNS and CDR2 is SASEGT. The length of the CDR3 is 14 residues. The CDR3 nucleotides are TGTGCCAGCAGCCTCGCGCGGGCCTCCTACGAGCAGTACTTC. Protein: CASSLARASYEQYF.

The J gene is TRBJ2-1, the V gene TRBV6-6; D ambiguous. The V and J ends lost 6 bases and 8 bases respectively, with 20 bases between them. The V gene's germline CDR1 is MNHNY and CDR2 SVGAGI (reference sequence). The CDR3 length is 15 residues. For the CDR3, the DNA is TGTGCCAGCAGGGAAGTCGCCGCGTTATTCGATGAGCAGTTCTTC. It translates to CASREVAALFDEQFF.

The CDR3 spells CASSVGEGPPDEQYF. CDR3 nucleotides: TGTGCCAGCAGCGTAGGGGAGGGACCCCCGGACGAGCAGTACTTC. The V call is TRBV9, the J call TRBJ2-7; 7 bases map to TRBD2. Per the germline V gene, CDR1 is SGDLS and CDR2 is YYNGEE. The CDR3 sequence is 15 residues long. The J segment lost 5 bases and the V segment lost 0 bases, leaving 8 bases of the junction unmatched.

In this sample, this clone turned up once. CDR3 coding DNA: TGTGCCAGCTCACCACAGCGGGAGTCCTACGAGCAGTACTTC. Amino acid sequence: CASSPQRESYEQYF. The V and J genes are TRBV18 and TRBJ2-7, with 8 positions matching TRBD2. Per germline, CDR1 KGHSH and CDR2 LQKENI. The CDR3 has 14 residues. Trimming took 1 base from V and 1 from J; bases not matched to a gene: 0.